This T cell receptor (beta chain) was identified during a study of blood T cell repertoires in COVID-19. About the research overall: Samples representing acute and convalescent COVID-19 were sourced from the United States, Italy and Spain. T cells, B-cell-depleted T cells, or PBMCs provided the cDNA or gDNA that served as material.

Germline assignment: CDR1 SQVTM and CDR2 ANQGSEA. CDR3 size: 12 residues. Unmatched junction bases numbered 7, after V lost 7 bases and J lost 5 bases. Original data processing: Amplification with reference gene primers provided the estimates of nucleated cell counts. Produced via immunoSEQ multiplex PCR; TCRdb's table is partial and in-frame only. The DNA was the basis for D and trimming; V, J and clone size are from that table. The sample includes a few hundred thousand clones, around 90% of them seen just once. This TCR was sampled from a woman aged 50 to 60 who had recovered from COVID-19. Specimen: peripheral blood. V and J are TRBV29-1 and TRBJ1-1; 7 bases are shared with TRBD1. The CDR3 reads CSGEKGATEAFF. The CDR3 coding sequence is TGCAGCGGGGAAAAGGGGGCGACTGAAGCTTTCTTT.